This record concerns one TCR beta chain sequence. It lacks a known antigen. No qualities accompany the bases; no much larger clone lies one base away. TCRbeta CDR3 regions were amplified from genomic DNA by means of the immunoSEQ Assay, a bias-controlled multiplex PCR. Under the source paper's analysis protocol: The number of nucleated cells in each sample was estimated by amplification of reference gene primers within the assay. Sequence reads were collapsed and filtered to measure the absolute abundance of every unique TCRbeta CDR3 rearrangement. Productive Simpson clonality was computed per sample as the square root of Simpson's diversity index over productive rearrangements. TCRdb took this table from immuneACCESS and kept in-frame rearrangements with V and J called. Such tables lack part of the clones; where checked against another copy, unresolved V genes explain under half of the gap, and the rest is unexplained. V, J and clone size are taken as reported in that table, and D and trimming were inferred from the DNA itself. A total of 300,000 to 350,000 clones appear in this sample, about 90% of them only once. The top ten hold 6% to 8% of the sample.

One collaborating source in Seattle enrolled patients during active infection and followed them longitudinally through the course of disease. Each collaborating institution followed its own protocols to collect whole blood in K2EDTA tubes. For TCRbeta analysis, collaborators shipped samples in one of three forms: frozen whole blood, isolated PBMCs, or DNA extracted from either of those sample types. The data belong to a study of blood T cell repertoires in COVID-19 (dated by TCRdb to the early 2020s). For the wider study: Samples covering the acute and convalescent phases of COVID-19 were provided by collaborators in the United States, Italy and Spain. The prospective study material was composed of cDNA or gDNA derived from T cells, B-cell-depleted T cells, or PBMCs. HLA class I and class II types, where available, came from metadata supplied by the sample provider rather than from assay-based typing. The repertoires were made available in a free public database intended to serve as a resource for research on the immune response to SARS-CoV-2. The dataset comprised deeply sampled blood TCRbeta repertoires from subjects exposed to, actively infected with, or recovered from COVID-19. The samples were drawn from the first 160 participants of the ongoing ImmuneRACE study and from 1,254 subjects provided by 6 global collaborators. Sample metadata almost always included a de-identified subject ID, COVID-19 status, age in years and sex.

Findings and caveats that apply to the study as a whole: The quantity of clinical and demographic metadata differed by source and by participant and was supplied without curation.

The sequenced sample consisted of peripheral blood. This TCR came from a woman in her 70s with COVID-19, enrolled during active disease.

CDR3 protein: CSVNLRGEQFF. The DNA sequence is as follows: TGCAGTGTCAACCTACGTGGTGAGCAGTTCTTC. Here the chain combines TRBV20-1 and TRBJ2-1; no D gene can be assigned with confidence. CDR1 and CDR2 are drawn from the germline V gene (reference sequence): DFQATT, SNEGSKA. At the junction V is shortened by 7 bases and J by 9 bases, with 13 bases in between. The CDR3 measures 11 amino acids from cysteine to phenylalanine. CDR3 DNA only is kept here, 33 bases in frame from base 1.